This T cell receptor beta chain originates from a study of blood T cells in healthy people across ages. The second PCR ran roughly 7 to 12 cycles with a sample-barcoded 5' primer and J-beta primers. A template-switch adaptor containing 12 random nucleotides labeled each cDNA molecule. TCRdb re-derived calls from the 5' RACE reads in MiXCR, one entry per CDR3 protein. The data hold 850,000 to 1,300,000 distinct CDR3 sequences, with less than 50% observed a single time. Trimming took 1 base from V and 13 from J, leaving 14 bases between them. Germline V gene lookup returns CDR1 MGHRA and CDR2 YSYEKL. This CDR3 has 13 amino acids. Researchers collected about 10 milliliters of peripheral blood from every single donor.

The V gene is TRBV4-1, the J gene TRBJ2-4; D is undetermined. The source is a woman aged 55-69 years in good health. Sequenced material: blood. The CDR3 DNA reads as TGCGCCAGCAGCCAAGGGGTTACCTACAAGCAGTACTTC. Translation: CASSQGVTYKQYF.